The 29 T cell receptor beta chains listed next were all sequenced from one sample in a study of cytomegalovirus exposure and HLA in healthy donors. Vbeta (60) and Jbeta (13) primers were used in the PCR. Profiled with immunoSEQ multiplex PCR; TCRdb holds only in-frame clones, not every one. The data show 120,000 or so clones, 80% seen once. Sequenced input: PBMCs. The origin of the receptors is a man aged 25-40 years in good health and CMV-seropositive.

The chain links TRBV7-6 to TRBJ1-2; D not resolved. Trimming cost V 5 bases and J 7 bases, with 11 bases left between them. CDR3 size: 12 residues. CDR1 SGHVS and CDR2 FNYEAQ come from the germline V gene. Here the CDR3 DNA reads TGTGCCAGCAGCAACCAGGCCAGTGGCTACACCTTC. Its protein is CASSNQASGYTF.

The V call is TRBV5-5, the J call TRBJ2-3, with D unresolved. The CDR3 runs 13 residues. Germline loops: CDR1 SGHKS, CDR2 YYEKEE (reference sequence). Between the trimmed V and J ends, which lost 1 base and 3 bases, there was a span of 6 bases. CDR3 sequence: CASSLPSTDTQYF. The CDR3 nucleotides are TGTGCCAGCAGCTTGCCTAGTACAGATACGCAGTATTTT. Complete variable domain (other parts from reference TRBV5-5 and TRBJ2-3): DAGVTQSPTHLIKTRGQQVTLRCSPISGHKSVSWYQQVLGQGPQFIFQYYEKEERGRGNFPDRFSARQFPNYSSELNVNALLLGDSALYLCASSLPSTDTQYFGPGTRLTVL.

The rearrangement links TRBV19 to TRBJ2-1, with 12 bases matching TRBD2. The CDR3 runs to 16 residues. Germline trimming cut 7 bases from V and 5 bases from J; bases unmatched to any gene: 9. Germline V gene data show CDR1 as LNHDA and CDR2 as SQIVND (reference sequence). CDR3 nucleotide sequence: TGTGCCAGTACCGCCGTGACTAGCGGGGGACACAATGAGCAGTTCTTC. Translated: CASTAVTSGGHNEQFF.

The gene calls are TRBV6-6 and TRBJ2-1, with no clear D. The CDR3 has 13 amino acids. V was cut by 8 bases and J by 5 bases, with 13 bases left in between. The germline V gene has CDR1 MNHNY and CDR2 SVGAGI (reference sequence). The CDR3 DNA is TGTGCCAGCTCTTATCACGTAGACAATGAGCAGTTCTTC. Protein product: CASSYHVDNEQFF.

This clone was observed a few times. The V call is TRBV18, the J call TRBJ1-1; 7 bases fit TRBD1. CDR3 length: 13 amino acids. V was clipped by 6 bases and J by 8 bases; unmatched bases: 9. CDR1 is KGHSH, CDR2 LQKENI, per germline. The CDR3 protein is CASSQGTDSEAFF. The CDR3 nucleotides are TGTGCCAGCTCGCAGGGGACAGACTCCGAAGCTTTCTTT.

The gene calls are TRBV6-6 and TRBJ2-2; the match to TRBD1 covers 8 bases. The CDR3 spans 13 residues. The J segment lost 5 bases and the V segment lost 8 bases, leaving 4 bases of the junction unmatched. Germline loops: CDR1 MNHNY, CDR2 SVGAGI (reference sequence). CDR3 amino acids: CASSRGRTGELFF. DNA for the CDR3: TGTGCCAGCTCCAGGGGGCGGACCGGGGAGCTGTTTTTT.

This clone occurred once. This rearrangement joins TRBV12-5 to TRBJ2-2, with TRBD1 matching 7 bases. The length of the CDR3 is 17 residues. The junction had 15 bases not matched to a gene; V was cut back by 7 bases and J by 4 bases. Germline-derived CDR1 and CDR2 are LGHNT and FRNRAP. The CDR3: CASERPQGKRGTGELFF. Here the CDR3 DNA reads TGTGCTAGTGAGCGACCACAGGGGAAACGGGGCACCGGGGAGCTGTTTTTT.

The rearrangement joins TRBV9 to TRBJ1-6; D is uncertain. The CDR3 is 15 amino acids. The V end lost 3 bases, the J end lost 9 bases, and 16 bases lay between the germline ends. CDR1 is SGDLS, CDR2 YYNGEE, per germline. CDR3 in DNA: TGTGCCAGCAGCGAACAGACCGCCTCAAGTTCACCCCTCCACTTT. Its protein is CASSEQTASSSPLHF.

V is TRBV7-3 and J is TRBJ1-2; 9 bases align to TRBD1. The CDR3 runs to 15 residues. V lost 5 bases, J lost 6 bases, and 10 bases stayed unmatched. Germline values: CDR1 SGHTA, CDR2 FQGTGA. DNA of the CDR3: TGTGCCAGCAGCCCGGCGGGGACAGGGAGAAATGGCTACACCTTC. Its translation is CASSPAGTGRNGYTF.

V is TRBV6-5 and J is TRBJ2-7; possibly TRBD1 for D (5 bases). This CDR3 has 11 amino acids. The germline V gene has CDR1 MNHEY and CDR2 SVGAGI. The V end lost 5 bases, the J end lost 3 bases, and 5 bases lay between the germline ends. DNA of the CDR3: TGTGCCAGCAGTGACAGCTACGAGCAGTACTTC. This gives the protein CASSDSYEQYF.

This chain joins TRBV9 and TRBJ1-6, with D maybe TRBD1 (5 bases). This CDR3 is built from 16 residues. Germline V gives CDR1 SGDLS, CDR2 YYNGEE. V was pared by 4 bases and J by 1 base, with 12 bases between. The CDR3 DNA follows: TGTGCCAGCAGCCGGGACGGGGGGTCCTATAATTCACCCCTCCACTTT. It encodes CASSRDGGSYNSPLHF. Using reference TRBV9 and TRBJ1-6 for the parts outside the CDR3, the full variable domain is DSGVTQTPKHLITATGQRVTLRCSPRSGDLSVYWYQQSLDQGLQFLIQYYNGEERAKGNILERFSAQQFPDLHSELNLSSLELGDSALYFCASSRDGGSYNSPLHFGNGTRLTVT.

The rearrangement links TRBV29-1 to TRBJ2-3, with 7 bases matching TRBD2. This CDR3 contains 14 residues. Losses at the gene ends were 3 bases for V and 4 bases for J; bases not matched to a gene: 7. Germline V gives CDR1 SQVTM, CDR2 ANQGSEA. The CDR3 sequence: CSVDGNAGADTQYF. CDR3 sequence (DNA): TGCAGCGTTGACGGGAATGCGGGGGCAGATACGCAGTATTTT.

The V gene is TRBV19, the J gene TRBJ2-3; 10 nucleotides line up with TRBD1. Trimming cost V 5 bases and J 0 bases; bases outside gene matches: 5. The CDR3 is 16 residues long. Germline assignment: CDR1 LNHDA and CDR2 SQIVND (reference sequence). CDR3 sequence (DNA): TGTGCCAGTAGTCGGACGGGACAGGGGAGCACAGATACGCAGTATTTT. It specifies CASSRTGQGSTDTQYF. The entire variable domain, with the rest obtained from reference TRBV19 and TRBJ2-3, is as follows: DGGITQSPKYLFRKEGQNVTLSCEQNLNHDAMYWYRQDPGQGLRLIYYSQIVNDFQKGDIAEGYSVSREKKESFPLTVTSAQKNPTAFYLCASSRTGQGSTDTQYFGPGTRLTVL.

The chain uses TRBV10-3 and TRBJ2-5, with 7 bases fitting TRBD1. The J call may be wrong; the DNA end is better matched by TRBJ2-7. Looked up from germline, CDR1 is ENHRY and CDR2 is SYGVKD. This CDR3 spans 15 amino acids. The CDR3 spells CAISERQGVSYEQYF. CDR3 coding DNA: TGTGCCATCAGTGAAAGACAGGGAGTGTCCTACGAGCAGTACTTC.

This chain connects TRBV21-1 to TRBJ1-1; the table gives TRBD1 as D, unverified against the DNA. TRBV21-1 is marked as a pseudogene. The length of the CDR3 is 14 residues. The CDR3 sequence is CASSKGQAKAEAFF. DNA for the CDR3: TGTGCCAGCAGCAAAGGACAGGCGAAGGCTGAAGCTTTCTTT.

The chain joins TRBV6-1 to TRBJ2-7; a possible D gene is TRBD2 (5 bases). This CDR3 spans 12 amino acids. Germline V gene data show CDR1 as MNHNS and CDR2 as SASEGT. Trimming left V 7 bases short and J 6 bases short, with 13 bases between. CDR3 in amino acids: CASKLAAGEQYF. As DNA, the CDR3 is TGTGCCAGCAAGTTGGCGGCGGGCGAGCAGTACTTC.

Details on this clone: At one end the junction does not follow the germline gene, possibly because of a read error. V is TRBV7-9 and J is TRBJ2-1, with 10 nucleotides matching TRBD1. Per germline, CDR1 SEHNR and CDR2 FQNEAQ (reference sequence). CDR3 size: 17 residues. CDR3 in amino acids: CSSSFLGGTGDYNEQFF. The CDR3 DNA reads as TGTTCCAGCAGCTTCCTGGGCGGGACAGGGGACTACAATGAGCAGTTCTTC.

V is TRBV19 and J is TRBJ2-7, with D perhaps matching TRBD1 (6 bases). Germline CDR1 LNHDA, CDR2 SQIVND (reference sequence). The CDR3 totals 15 residues. V lost 7 bases to trimming and J lost 2 bases, with 18 bases between them. The CDR3 is CASKQRMQGTYEQYF. The CDR3 bases are TGTGCCAGTAAGCAGAGGATGCAGGGGACCTACGAGCAGTACTTC.

This chain joins TRBV9 and TRBJ2-7; tentatively, D is TRBD1 (6 bases). The length of the CDR3 is 15 residues. The V and J ends lost 1 base and 1 base respectively, with 12 bases between them. Germline V lookup: CDR1 SGDLS, CDR2 YYNGEE. This chain's CDR3 is CASSVTLDRSYEQYF. CDR3 DNA sequence: TGTGCCAGCAGCGTAACTCTGGACAGATCCTACGAGCAGTACTTC.

This rearrangement joins TRBV29-1 to TRBJ2-5; D might be TRBD2 (5 bases). The CDR3 covers 15 residues. The V end was cut by 7 bases, the J end by 3 bases, with 21 bases between. CDR1 is SQVTM and CDR2 is ANQGSEA in the germline V gene. This CDR3 reads CSGLARRSSKETQYF. CDR3 nucleotide sequence: TGCAGCGGCCTAGCTCGTAGATCCTCCAAAGAGACCCAGTACTTC.

This sequence joins TRBV30 and TRBJ1-1; D perhaps matches TRBD1 (6 bases). The CDR3 contains 17 residues. From germline, CDR1 is GTSNPN and CDR2 SVGIG (reference sequence). V lost 1 base to trimming and J lost 5 bases, with 23 bases between them. DNA of the CDR3: TGTGCCTGGAGTGGAACCAGGACAGCTCATGAAGGGACTGAAGCTTTCTTT. Translated: CAWSGTRTAHEGTEAFF.

This chain joins TRBV6-1 and TRBJ2-7; unclear D gene. The CDR3 contains 13 residues. From germline, CDR1 is MNHNS and CDR2 SASEGT. Trimming took 3 bases from V and 6 from J, leaving 12 bases between them. The CDR3 coding sequence is TGTGCCAGCAGTGAGACAAAATATTCCGAGCAGTACTTC. Residues: CASSETKYSEQYF.

The chain couples TRBV13 to TRBJ1-1; TRBD1 aligns across 7 bases. The germline V gene encodes CDR1 PRHDT and CDR2 FYEKMQ (reference sequence). This CDR3 region has 13 residues. Trimming cost V 5 bases and J 7 bases; bases outside gene matches: 7. The CDR3 nucleotides read TGTGCCAGCAGCGTCAGGGGGTCTAGTGAAGCTTTCTTT. It translates to CASSVRGSSEAFF.

A note on this clone: The junction differs from germline at one of its ends, possibly a read error. The rearrangement joins TRBV5-4 to TRBJ2-7; D is possibly TRBD1 (6 bases). The CDR3 has 12 amino acids. The V gene's germline CDR1 is SGHNT and CDR2 YYREEE (reference sequence). The CDR3 is CASGLAGVEQYF. The CDR3 DNA reads as TGTGCCAGCGGCTTGGCAGGGGTCGAGCAGTACTTC.

The chain recombines TRBV13 with TRBJ2-5, with 7 nucleotides matching TRBD1. This CDR3 has 14 residues. Losses at the gene ends were 0 bases for V and 7 bases for J; bases not matched to a gene: 5. CDR1 PRHDT and CDR2 FYEKMQ come from the germline V gene (reference sequence). The CDR3 bases are TGTGCCAGCAGCTTAGGGCAACCAGGGGGGACCCAGTACTTC. Translating it yields CASSLGQPGGTQYF.

The CDR3 DNA is TGTGCCAGCAGCGCCGGCCCAGGGGGCAACTATGGCTACACCTTC. The encoded protein is CASSAGPGGNYGYTF. The chain carries TRBV7-6 and TRBJ1-2, with 8 bases lining up with TRBD1. Germline V gene data show CDR1 as SGHVS and CDR2 as FNYEAQ. Unmatched junction bases numbered 7, after V lost 5 bases and J lost 2 bases. The CDR3 runs to 15 residues.

This clone has only a few counts. The chain joins TRBV9 to TRBJ1-2; tentative D call: TRBD1 (5 bases). Germline CDR1 is SGDLS and CDR2 is YYNGEE. V lost 3 bases and J lost 0, with 15 bases in between. The CDR3 runs to 16 residues. CDR3: CASSEPRAKTNYGYTF. DNA of the CDR3: TGTGCCAGCAGCGAACCCAGGGCAAAGACTAACTATGGCTACACCTTC.

This chain uses TRBV7-9 with TRBJ1-4; D not resolved. The CDR3 totals 16 residues. Trimming removed 1 base from V and 6 bases from J, with 15 bases in between. Germline CDR1 is SEHNR and CDR2 is FQNEAQ (reference sequence). CDR3 DNA sequence: TGTGCCAGCAGCTTAGGCCTCAGTCAGATGGATGAAAAACTGTTTTTT. This gives the protein CASSLGLSQMDEKLFF.

The rearrangement uses TRBV6-1 and TRBJ1-4; 7 bases fit TRBD1. The CDR3 is 16 amino acids. Per germline, CDR1 MNHNS and CDR2 SASEGT. J lost 4 bases, V lost 3 bases, and 8 bases had no gene match. The CDR3 reads CASSEETGWGNEKLFF. The DNA of the CDR3 is TGTGCCAGCAGTGAGGAGACAGGGTGGGGTAATGAAAAACTGTTTTTT.